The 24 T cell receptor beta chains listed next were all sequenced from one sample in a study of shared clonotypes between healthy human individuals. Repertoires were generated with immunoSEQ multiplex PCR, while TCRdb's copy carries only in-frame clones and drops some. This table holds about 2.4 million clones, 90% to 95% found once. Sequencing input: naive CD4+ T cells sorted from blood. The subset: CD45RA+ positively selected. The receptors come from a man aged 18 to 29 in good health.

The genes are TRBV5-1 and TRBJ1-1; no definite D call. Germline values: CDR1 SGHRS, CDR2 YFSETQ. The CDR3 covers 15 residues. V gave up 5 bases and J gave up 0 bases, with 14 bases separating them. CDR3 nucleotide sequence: TGCGCCAGCAGTCTGGCGGCACAGATGAACACTGAAGCTTTCTTT. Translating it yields CASSLAAQMNTEAFF.

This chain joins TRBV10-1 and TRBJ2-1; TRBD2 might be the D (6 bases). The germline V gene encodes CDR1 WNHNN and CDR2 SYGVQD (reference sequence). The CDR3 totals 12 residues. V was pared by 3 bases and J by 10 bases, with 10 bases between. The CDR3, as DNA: TGCGCCAGCAGTGACCGGGACTGGGAGCAGTTCTTC. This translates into CASSDRDWEQFF.

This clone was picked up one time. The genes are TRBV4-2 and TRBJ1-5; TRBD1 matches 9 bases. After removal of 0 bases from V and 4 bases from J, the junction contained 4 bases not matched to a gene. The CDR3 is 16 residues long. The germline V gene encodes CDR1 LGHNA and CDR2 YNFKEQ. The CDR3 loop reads CASSQDADRGNQPQHF. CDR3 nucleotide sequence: TGTGCCAGCAGCCAAGATGCGGACAGGGGAAATCAGCCCCAGCATTTT.

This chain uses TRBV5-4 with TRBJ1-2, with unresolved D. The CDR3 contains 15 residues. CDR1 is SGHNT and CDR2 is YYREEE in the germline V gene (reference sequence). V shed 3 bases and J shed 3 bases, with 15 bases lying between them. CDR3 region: CASSSSVRVDYGYTF. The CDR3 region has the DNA TGTGCCAGCAGCTCCTCGGTAAGGGTAGACTATGGCTACACCTTC.

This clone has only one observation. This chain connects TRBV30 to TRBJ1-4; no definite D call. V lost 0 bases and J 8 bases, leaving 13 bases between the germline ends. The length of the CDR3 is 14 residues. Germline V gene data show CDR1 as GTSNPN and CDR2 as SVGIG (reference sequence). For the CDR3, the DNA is TGTGCCTGGAGTGTAAGTAGGAACGGCGAAAAACTGTTTTTT. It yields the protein CAWSVSRNGEKLFF.

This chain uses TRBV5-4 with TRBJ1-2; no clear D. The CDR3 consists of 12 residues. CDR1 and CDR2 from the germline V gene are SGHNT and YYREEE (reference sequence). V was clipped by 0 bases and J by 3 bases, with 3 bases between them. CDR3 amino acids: CASSLGHYGYTF. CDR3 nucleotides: TGTGCCAGCAGCTTGGGACACTATGGCTACACCTTC.

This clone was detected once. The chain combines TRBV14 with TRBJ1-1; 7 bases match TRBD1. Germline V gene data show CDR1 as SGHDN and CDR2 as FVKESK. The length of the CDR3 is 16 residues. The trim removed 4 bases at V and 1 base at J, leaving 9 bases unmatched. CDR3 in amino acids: CASSPDRARPNTEAFF. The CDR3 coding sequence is TGTGCCAGCAGCCCAGACAGGGCCCGACCGAACACTGAAGCTTTCTTT.

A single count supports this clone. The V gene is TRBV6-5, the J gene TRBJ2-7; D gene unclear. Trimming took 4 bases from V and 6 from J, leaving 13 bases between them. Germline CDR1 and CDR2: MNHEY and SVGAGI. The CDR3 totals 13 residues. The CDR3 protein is CASSFSTHGEQYF. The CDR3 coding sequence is TGTGCCAGCAGTTTCAGTACGCATGGCGAGCAGTACTTC.

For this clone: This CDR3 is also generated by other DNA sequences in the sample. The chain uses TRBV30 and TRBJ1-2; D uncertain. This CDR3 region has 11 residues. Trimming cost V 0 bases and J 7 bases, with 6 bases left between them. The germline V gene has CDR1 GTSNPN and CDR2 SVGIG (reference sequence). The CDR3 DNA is TGTGCCTGGAGTGTACTGGGTGGCTACACCTTC. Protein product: CAWSVLGGYTF. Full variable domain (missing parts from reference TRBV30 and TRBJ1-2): SQTIHQWPATLVQPVGSPLSLECTVEGTSNPNLYWYRQAAGRGLQLLFYSVGIGQISSEVPQNLSASRPQDRQFILSSKKLLLSDSGFYLCAWSVLGGYTFGSGTRLTVV.

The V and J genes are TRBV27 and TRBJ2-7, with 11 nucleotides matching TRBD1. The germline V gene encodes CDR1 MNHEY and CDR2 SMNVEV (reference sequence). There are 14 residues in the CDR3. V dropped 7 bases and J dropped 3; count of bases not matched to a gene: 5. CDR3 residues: CASTRTGGVYEQYF. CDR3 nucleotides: TGTGCCAGCACCCGGACAGGGGGCGTCTACGAGCAGTACTTC.

CDR3 sequence: CASSWDRADNSPLHF. The DNA of the CDR3 is TGCGCCAGCAGCTGGGACAGGGCAGATAATTCACCCCTCCACTTT. The J gene is TRBJ1-6, the V gene TRBV5-1, with 9 bases lining up with TRBD1. The CDR3 has 15 residues. The germline gives CDR1 SGHRS, CDR2 YFSETQ. Trimming at V came to 3 bases and at J to 5 bases, leaving 3 bases not matched to a gene.

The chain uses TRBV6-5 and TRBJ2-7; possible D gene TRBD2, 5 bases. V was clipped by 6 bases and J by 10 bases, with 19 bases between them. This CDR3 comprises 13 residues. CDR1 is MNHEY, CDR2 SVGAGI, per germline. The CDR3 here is CASRRGSIADQYF. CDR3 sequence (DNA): TGTGCCAGCAGGCGAGGGTCGATAGCCGATCAGTACTTC.

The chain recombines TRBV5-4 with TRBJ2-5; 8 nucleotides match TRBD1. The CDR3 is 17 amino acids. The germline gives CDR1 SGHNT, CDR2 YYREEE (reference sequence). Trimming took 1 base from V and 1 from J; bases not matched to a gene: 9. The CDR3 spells CASSLTVGTGPQETQYF. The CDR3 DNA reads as TGTGCCAGCAGCTTGACAGTCGGGACAGGCCCCCAAGAGACCCAGTACTTC.

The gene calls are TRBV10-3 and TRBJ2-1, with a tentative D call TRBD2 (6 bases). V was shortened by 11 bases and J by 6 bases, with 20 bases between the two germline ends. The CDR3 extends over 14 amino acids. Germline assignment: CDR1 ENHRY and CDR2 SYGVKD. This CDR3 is CASPRGRGTNEQFF. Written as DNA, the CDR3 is TGTGCCTCTCCGCGGGGTAGAGGGACCAATGAGCAGTTCTTC.

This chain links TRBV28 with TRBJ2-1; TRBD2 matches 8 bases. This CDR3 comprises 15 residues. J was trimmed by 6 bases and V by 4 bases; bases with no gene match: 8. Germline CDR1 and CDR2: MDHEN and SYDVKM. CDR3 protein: CASSSSGRTSNEQFF. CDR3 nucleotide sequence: TGTGCCAGCAGTTCTAGCGGGCGAACGTCCAATGAGCAGTTCTTC.

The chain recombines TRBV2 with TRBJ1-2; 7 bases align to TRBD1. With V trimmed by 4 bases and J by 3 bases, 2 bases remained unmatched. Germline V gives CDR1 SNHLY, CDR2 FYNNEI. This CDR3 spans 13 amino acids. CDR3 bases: TGTGCCAGCAGTGTACAGGGGTACTATGGCTACACCTTC. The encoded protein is CASSVQGYYGYTF.

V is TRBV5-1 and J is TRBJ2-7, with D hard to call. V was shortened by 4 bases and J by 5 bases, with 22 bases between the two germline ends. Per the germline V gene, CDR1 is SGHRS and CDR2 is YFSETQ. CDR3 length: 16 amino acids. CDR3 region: CASSGYATSASDEQYF. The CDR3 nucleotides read TGCGCCAGCAGCGGGTATGCTACTTCAGCGTCGGACGAGCAGTACTTC.

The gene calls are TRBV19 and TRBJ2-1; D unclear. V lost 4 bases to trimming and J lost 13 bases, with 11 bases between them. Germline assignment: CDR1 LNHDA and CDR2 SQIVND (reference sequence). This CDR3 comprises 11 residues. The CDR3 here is CASSNAMNQFF. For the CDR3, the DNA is TGTGCCAGTAGTAACGCGATGAACCAGTTCTTC.

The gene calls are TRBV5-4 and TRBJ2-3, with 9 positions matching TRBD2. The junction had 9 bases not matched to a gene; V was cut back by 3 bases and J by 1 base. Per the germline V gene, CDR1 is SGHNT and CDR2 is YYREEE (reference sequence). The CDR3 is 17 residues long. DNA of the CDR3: TGTGCCAGCAGCTCACCCACGCGGACTAGCGGCACAGATACGCAGTATTTT. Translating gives CASSSPTRTSGTDTQYF.

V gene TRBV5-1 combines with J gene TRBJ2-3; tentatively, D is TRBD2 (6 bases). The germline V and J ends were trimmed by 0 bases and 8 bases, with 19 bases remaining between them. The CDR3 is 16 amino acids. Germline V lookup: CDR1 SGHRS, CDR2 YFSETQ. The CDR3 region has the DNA TGCGCCAGCAGCTTGGCGGGAGCCCATGTCGATCGTACGCAGTATTTT. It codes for CASSLAGAHVDRTQYF.

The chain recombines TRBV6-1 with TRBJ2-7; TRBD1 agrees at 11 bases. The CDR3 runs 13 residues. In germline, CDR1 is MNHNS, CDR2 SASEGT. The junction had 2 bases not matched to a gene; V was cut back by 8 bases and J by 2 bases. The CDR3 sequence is CASGTGGPYEQYF. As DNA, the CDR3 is TGTGCCAGCGGGACAGGGGGACCCTACGAGCAGTACTTC.

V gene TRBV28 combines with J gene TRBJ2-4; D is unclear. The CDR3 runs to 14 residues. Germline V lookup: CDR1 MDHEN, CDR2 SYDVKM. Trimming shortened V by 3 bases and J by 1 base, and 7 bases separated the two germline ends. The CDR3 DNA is TGTGCCAGCAGTTTCTCTGGGGCCAAAAACATTCAGTACTTC. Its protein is CASSFSGAKNIQYF.

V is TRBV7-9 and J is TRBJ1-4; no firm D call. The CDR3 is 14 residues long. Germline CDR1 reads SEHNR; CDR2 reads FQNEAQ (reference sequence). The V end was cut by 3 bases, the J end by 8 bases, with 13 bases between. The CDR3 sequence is CASSFGDREEKLFF. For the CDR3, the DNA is TGTGCCAGCAGCTTTGGGGATCGGGAGGAAAAACTGTTTTTT.

The CDR3 loop reads CSVSRGFTDTQYF. CDR3 nucleotides: TGCAGCGTCAGTAGGGGTTTCACAGATACGCAGTATTTT. V and J are TRBV29-1 and TRBJ2-3; D perhaps matches TRBD1 (5 bases). V was pared by 6 bases and J by 2 bases, with 12 bases between. This CDR3 has 13 residues. Germline CDR1 SQVTM, CDR2 ANQGSEA.